The 13 T cell receptor beta chains given below trace back to one sample, sequenced in a study of molecular identifiers for immune sequencing clone quantification. Using its own MiXCR run on the PCR reads, TCRdb lists one record per CDR3 protein. The sample lists tens of thousands of distinct CDR3 sequences; roughly a fifth were seen once. Specimen: naive CD8+ T cells from blood, with Jurkat cell RNA spiked in. As for subset: FACS-sorted CD8+CD4-CCR7+CD45RA+ naive T cells. Source of these receptors: a human donor in good health. Some libraries in this study had Jurkat cell RNA spiked in.

This clonotype was seen ten or more times. This chain connects TRBV2 to TRBJ2-7; 7 positions match TRBD1. The CDR3 is 15 residues long. The V and J ends lost 4 bases and 0 bases, in that order; junction bases with no gene match: 6. Looked up from germline, CDR1 is SNHLY and CDR2 is FYNNEI. This CDR3 is CASSGGDSISYEQYF. CDR3 bases: TGTGCCAGCAGTGGAGGGGACAGCATCTCCTACGAGCAGTACTTC.

This clonotype was counted ten times or more. The chain employs TRBV4-3 and TRBJ2-1; 8 bases line up with TRBD2. V was clipped by 0 bases and J by 2 bases; unmatched bases: 6. CDR3 size: 17 residues. CDR1 and CDR2 (germline): LGHNA, YSLEER. The CDR3: CASSQEWPLAAYNEQFF. The CDR3 DNA is TGCGCCAGCAGCCAAGAGTGGCCACTAGCGGCCTACAATGAGCAGTTCTTC.

The sample holds many counts of this clonotype. J is TRBJ2-4 and V is TRBV4-2; possibly TRBD2 for D (6 bases). The V gene lost 1 base and the J gene lost 7 bases, with 8 bases spanning the gap. Per germline, CDR1 LGHNA and CDR2 YNFKEQ. This CDR3 has 13 amino acids. CDR3 in amino acids: CASSQAGDNIQYF. CDR3 DNA sequence: TGTGCCAGCAGCCAAGCGGGGGATAACATTCAGTACTTC.

This clonotype was seen more than once but under ten times. The CDR3: CASSQDRAAGELFF. CDR3 sequence (DNA): TGTGCCAGCAGCCAAGATCGAGCCGCCGGGGAGCTGTTTTTT. The chain carries TRBV4-2 and TRBJ2-2; D remains ambiguous. Germline lookup yields CDR1 LGHNA and CDR2 YNFKEQ. The V and J ends lost 0 bases and 6 bases respectively, with 8 bases between them. The CDR3 extends over 14 amino acids.

As regards this clonotype: A much larger clone sits a single nucleotide away, making a read error possible. The chain carries TRBV27 and TRBJ2-7; 8 nucleotides match TRBD2. This CDR3 is built from 14 residues. The germline V gene has CDR1 MNHEY and CDR2 SMNVEV (reference sequence). CDR3 nucleotides: TGTGCCAGCAGTATTAGCGGGACGCCCCACGAGCAGCACTTC. Encoded protein: CASSISGTPHEQHF.

This clonotype was counted many times. This chain links TRBV11-3 with TRBJ2-5, with D maybe TRBD2 (6 bases). V was pared by 4 bases and J by 5 bases, with 17 bases between. The germline gives CDR1 SGHNT, CDR2 YENEEA. The CDR3 covers 15 residues. Written as DNA, the CDR3 is TGTGCCAGCAGCTCATCGGAGGGCCGGGGGGAGACCCAGTACTTC. Amino acids: CASSSSEGRGETQYF. Combining the CDR3 with reference TRBV11-3 and TRBJ2-5 gives the whole variable domain EAGVVQSPRYKIIEKKQPVAFWCNPISGHNTLYWYLQNLGQGPELLIRYENEEAVDDSQLPKDRFSAERLKGVDSTLKIQPAELGDSAVYLCASSSSEGRGETQYFGPGTRLLVL.

This clonotype has a count of ten or more. The V and J genes are TRBV6-5 and TRBJ2-7; 12 positions match TRBD2. CDR1 and CDR2 (germline): MNHEY, SVGAGI. Germline trimming cut 6 bases from V and 6 bases from J; bases unmatched to any gene: 9. The CDR3 consists of 15 residues. In DNA, the CDR3 is TGTGCCAGCAGGCACGGACTAGCGGGATTTCGCGAGCAGTACTTC. This sequence encodes CASRHGLAGFREQYF.

Many counts were recorded for this clonotype. The V gene is TRBV7-2, the J gene TRBJ2-1, with D perhaps TRBD1 (5 bases). Germline CDR1 is SGHTA and CDR2 is FQGNSA. Trimming removed 4 bases from V and 2 bases from J, with 12 bases in between. This CDR3 contains 15 residues. The CDR3 loop reads CASSSDSAAYNEQFF. CDR3 bases: TGTGCCAGCAGCTCAGACAGTGCCGCCTACAATGAGCAGTTCTTC.

This clonotype was counted only a few times. This chain connects TRBV15 to TRBJ2-6; a possible D gene is TRBD1 (5 bases). The germline CDR1 and CDR2 sequences are LNHNV and YYDKDF (reference sequence). Trimming pared 4 bases from V and 4 bases from J, leaving 14 bases between. The CDR3 contains 16 residues. This chain's CDR3 is CATSTRGALGANVLTF. The CDR3 DNA sequence: TGTGCCACCAGCACCCGTGGGGCTCTGGGGGCCAACGTCCTGACTTTC. Variable domain in full (rest from reference TRBV15 and TRBJ2-6): DAMVIQNPRYQVTQFGKPVTLSCSQTLNHNVMYWYQQKSSQAPKLLFHYYDKDFNNEADTPDNFQSRRPNTSFCFLDIRSPGLGDTAMYLCATSTRGALGANVLTFGAGSRLTVL.

This clonotype was seen once. At one end, the junction sequence differs from germline, possibly due to a read error. The rearrangement links TRBV27 to TRBJ1-2; no firm D call. Germline V gives CDR1 MNHEY, CDR2 SMNVEV (reference sequence). The CDR3 covers 13 residues. CDR3 in amino acids: CASMMGPGYGYTF. In DNA, the CDR3 is TGTGCTAGCATGATGGGTCCGGGCTATGGCTACACCTTC.

This clonotype appeared a few times. The gene calls are TRBV6-2 or TRBV6-3 and TRBJ2-7; D perhaps matches TRBD2 (5 bases). Germline CDR1 is MNHEY and CDR2 is SVGEGT. Trimming shortened V by 2 bases and J by 4 bases, and 18 bases separated the two germline ends. The CDR3 loop spans 16 amino acids. The DNA of the CDR3 is TGTGCCAGCAGTTACCCGATTAGCGATAGTGCATACGAGCAGTACTTC. It codes for CASSYPISDSAYEQYF.

Many counts were recorded for this clonotype. V gene TRBV14 combines with J gene TRBJ2-3; tentative D call: TRBD2 (5 bases). The CDR3 is made up of 17 amino acids. V lost 1 base and J lost 5, with 19 bases in between. CDR1 and CDR2 from the germline V gene are SGHDN and FVKESK. CDR3 amino acids: CASSQVRKRTDLDTQYF. CDR3 DNA: TGTGCCAGCAGCCAAGTCAGGAAGCGGACTGACCTAGATACGCAGTATTTT.

DNA of the CDR3: TGTGCCAGCAGCTTCACAATGGCTGAAGCTTTCTTT. It yields the protein CASSFTMAEAFF. This chain uses TRBV5-6 with TRBJ1-1; no clear D. Germline CDR1 is SGHDT and CDR2 is YYEEEE. This CDR3 is 12 amino acids long. Trimming left V 2 bases short and J 6 bases short, with 8 bases between.